The entry below gives a single T cell receptor (beta chain) sequence along with its context. No antigen is known for it. This entry comes from a study of blood T cells in healthy people across ages. Findings and limits, study-wide: Unknown CMV status may confound age-related changes in expanded clones. Older age went with lower TCR beta diversity per million T cells, in a roughly linear way.

Germline V gene data show CDR1 as SGHKS and CDR2 as YYEKEE (reference sequence). The J segment lost 2 bases and the V segment lost 6 bases, leaving 6 bases of the junction unmatched. The CDR3 contains 14 residues. With a J-beta primer mix and a sample-barcoded 5' primer, a second PCR ran roughly 6 to 12 cycles. A minimum of 3 million CDR3-containing paired-end reads was obtained for each sample. TCRdb used MiXCR to reprocess the 5' RACE reads, holding one entry per CDR3 protein. The table lists about a million distinct CDR3 sequences, more than 30% of them singletons. V is TRBV5-5 and J is TRBJ1-1, with 8 bases identical to TRBD1. This TCR was recovered from a young man in good health. The sequenced sample consisted of blood. For the CDR3, the DNA is TGTGCCAGCACCCTGACAGGGGATAACACTGAAGCTTTCTTT. Amino acids: CASTLTGDNTEAFF.